These 21 T cell receptor beta chains came from one sample sequenced in a study of blood T cell repertoires in COVID-19. Sequencing used immunoSEQ multiplex PCR; TCRdb keeps in-frame clones, though not all of them. The sample contains over 85,000 clones, roughly 92% of which appear only once. Source material: peripheral blood. Every receptor here comes from a woman in her 50s with COVID-19, enrolled during active disease.

The chain recombines TRBV20-1 with TRBJ2-7; D gene uncertain. The CDR3 loop spans 11 amino acids. Germline loops: CDR1 DFQATT, CDR2 SNEGSKA (reference sequence). V was clipped by 3 bases and J by 4 bases, with 7 bases between them. The CDR3 bases are TGCAGTGCTAGTGTTTCGTACGAGCAGTACTTC. This codes for CSASVSYEQYF.

This clone was observed a single time. V and J are TRBV7-9 and TRBJ2-1, with 7 bases fitting TRBD1. The CDR3 is made up of 16 amino acids. After removal of 4 bases from V and 5 bases from J, the junction contained 11 bases not matched to a gene. The germline gives CDR1 SEHNR, CDR2 FQNEAQ (reference sequence). The CDR3 here is CASSYSGRGTHNEQFF. CDR3 nucleotides: TGTGCCAGCAGCTACTCGGGCAGGGGGACGCACAATGAGCAGTTCTTC.

J is TRBJ2-4 and V is TRBV11-2; D call uncertain. V gave up 1 base and J gave up 6 bases, with 13 bases separating them. Germline V gives CDR1 SGHAT, CDR2 FQNNGV. The CDR3 extends over 15 amino acids. The CDR3 DNA sequence: TGTGCCAGCAGCTTAGCGTCGGGTTGGCCAAACATTCAGTACTTC. This sequence encodes CASSLASGWPNIQYF. Complete variable domain (other parts from reference TRBV11-2 and TRBJ2-4): EAGVAQSPRYKIIEKRQSVAFWCNPISGHATLYWYQQILGQGPKLLIQFQNNGVVDDSQLPKDRFSAERLKGVDSTLKIQPAKLEDSAVYLCASSLASGWPNIQYFGAGTRLSVL.

The chain carries TRBV19 and TRBJ2-1; the match to TRBD2 covers 9 bases. Germline V gene sequence: CDR1 LNHDA, CDR2 SQIVND (reference sequence). The CDR3 consists of 14 residues. The V segment lost 4 bases and the J segment 4 bases; nucleotides outside the gene matches: 2. This CDR3 is CASSSLAGYNEQFF. Written as DNA, the CDR3 is TGTGCCAGTAGTAGCCTAGCGGGGTACAATGAGCAGTTCTTC.

V is TRBV28 and J is TRBJ2-6; 8 nucleotides align to TRBD1. V lost 8 bases to trimming and J lost 4 bases; unmatched junction nucleotides: 13. CDR1 is MDHEN and CDR2 is SYDVKM in the germline V gene. The CDR3 is 17 amino acids. CDR3 nucleotides: TGTGCCAGCCTTAGTACAGGGGGTAATCGGGGGGCCAACGTCCTGACTTTC. Amino acid sequence: CASLSTGGNRGANVLTF. Combining the CDR3 with reference TRBV28 and TRBJ2-6 gives the whole variable domain DVKVTQSSRYLVKRTGEKVFLECVQDMDHENMFWYRQDPGLGLRLIYFSYDVKMKEKGDIPEGYSVSREKKERFSLILESASTNQTSMYLCASLSTGGNRGANVLTFGAGSRLTVL.

This rearrangement joins TRBV20-1 to TRBJ2-1, with a tentative D call TRBD1 (5 bases). Germline-derived CDR1 and CDR2 are DFQATT and SNEGSKA (reference sequence). Trimming left V 3 bases short and J 9 bases short, with 6 bases between. The CDR3 spans 10 residues. CDR3 bases: TGCAGTGCTAGCCAGGGTGAGCAGTTCTTC. Its protein is CSASQGEQFF.

The chain combines TRBV24-1 with TRBJ1-5; D unclear. The CDR3 is 12 amino acids. Germline CDR1 KGHDR, CDR2 SFDVKD. V dropped 1 base and J dropped 8 bases, with 5 bases sitting between them. DNA for the CDR3: TGTGCCACCAGTGATTTTCGAGAGCCCCAGCATTTT. It translates to CATSDFREPQHF.

The chain uses TRBV19 and TRBJ1-6; 10 nucleotides agree with TRBD1. V shed 6 bases, J shed 7 bases, and the junction held 6 bases outside the gene matches. The CDR3 consists of 15 residues. CDR1 is LNHDA, CDR2 SQIVND, per germline (reference sequence). CDR3 coding DNA: TGTGCCAGTAGCCAGCGGGACAGGGGCAATTCACCCCTCCACTTT. This encodes CASSQRDRGNSPLHF.

The chain uses TRBV7-2 and TRBJ1-1, with 7 bases that match TRBD1. J was trimmed by 5 bases and V by 1 base; bases with no gene match: 7. The V gene's germline CDR1 is SGHTA and CDR2 FQGNSA. The CDR3 extends over 15 amino acids. The CDR3 DNA reads as TGTGCCAGCAGCTTAGTTCGAACAGGGGTGACTGAAGCTTTCTTT. Its translation is CASSLVRTGVTEAFF.

V gene TRBV19 combines with J gene TRBJ2-5; TRBD1 matches at 10 bases. With 0 bases clipped from V and 9 bases from J, the junction kept 7 bases outside the gene matches. CDR1 is LNHDA, CDR2 SQIVND, per germline (reference sequence). This CDR3 comprises 15 residues. Written as DNA, the CDR3 is TGTGCCAGTAGTATAGATTACAGGACAGGGGGATCCCAGTACTTC. It encodes CASSIDYRTGGSQYF. Looking up the rest from reference TRBV19 and TRBJ2-5 gives the full variable domain: DGGITQSPKYLFRKEGQNVTLSCEQNLNHDAMYWYRQDPGQGLRLIYYSQIVNDFQKGDIAEGYSVSREKKESFPLTVTSAQKNPTAFYLCASSIDYRTGGSQYFGPGTRLLVL.

The chain couples TRBV5-1 to TRBJ1-1, with D possibly matching TRBD1 (6 bases). This CDR3 has 15 amino acids. Germline CDR1 and CDR2: SGHRS and YFSETQ. V was clipped by 2 bases and J by 6 bases, with 17 bases between them. The CDR3 loop is CASSFSSGTKSEAFF. The CDR3 coding sequence is TGCGCCAGCAGCTTTTCTTCCGGGACAAAATCTGAAGCTTTCTTT.

The chain combines TRBV7-2 with TRBJ1-2, with D maybe TRBD1 (5 bases). CDR3 length: 13 amino acids. Trimming shortened V by 0 bases and J by 6 bases, and 8 bases separated the two germline ends. Looked up from germline, CDR1 is SGHTA and CDR2 is FQGNSA. The CDR3 loop is CASSLARGNGYTF. In DNA, the CDR3 is TGTGCCAGCAGCTTAGCGCGGGGGAATGGCTACACCTTC. Combining the CDR3 with reference TRBV7-2 and TRBJ1-2 gives the whole variable domain GAGVSQSPSNKVTEKGKDVELRCDPISGHTALYWYRQSLGQGLEFLIYFQGNSAPDKSGLPSDRFSAERTGGSVSTLTIQRTQQEDSAVYLCASSLARGNGYTFGSGTRLTVV.

The V and J genes are TRBV11-2 and TRBJ1-2, with TRBD1 as a possible D gene (6 bases). Looked up from germline, CDR1 is SGHAT and CDR2 is FQNNGV. V lost 5 bases to trimming and J lost 4 bases, with 17 bases between them. CDR3 size: 15 residues. The CDR3 nucleotides are TGTGCCAGCAGCCCAGGACAGTCAAGACCCTATGGCTACACCTTC. This encodes CASSPGQSRPYGYTF.

This chain's CDR3 is CASSLGFRTDEQFF. DNA of the CDR3: TGTGCCAGCAGCTTAGGGTTCAGAACCGATGAGCAGTTCTTC. The chain couples TRBV7-8 to TRBJ2-1; D is undetermined. The V and J ends lost 1 base and 8 bases respectively, with 12 bases between them. The CDR3 has 14 amino acids. CDR1 and CDR2 (germline): SGHVS, FQNEAQ. The full variable domain, with the rest looked up from reference TRBV7-8 and TRBJ2-1, is GAGVSQSPRYKVAKRGQDVALRCDPISGHVSLFWYQQALGQGPEFLTYFQNEAQLDKSGLPSDRFFAERPEGSVSTLKIQRTQQEDSAVYLCASSLGFRTDEQFFGPGTRLTVL.

The V and J genes are TRBV27 and TRBJ1-2; the D gene is possibly TRBD1 (5 bases). V was shortened by 4 bases and J by 3 bases, with 9 bases between the two germline ends. This CDR3 spans 13 amino acids. CDR1 is MNHEY, CDR2 SMNVEV, per germline (reference sequence). CDR3 DNA: TGTGCCAGCAGTTCCTCAGGGTACTATGGCTACACCTTC. The encoded protein is CASSSSGYYGYTF.

The rearrangement links TRBV6-5 to TRBJ2-5; 10 nucleotides align to TRBD2. Germline CDR1 is MNHEY and CDR2 is SVGAGI. This CDR3 comprises 16 residues. J lost 4 bases, V lost 0 bases, and 5 bases had no gene match. For the CDR3, the DNA is TGTGCCAGCAGTTACTCCCAGCGGGGGGGCCGAGAGACCCAGTACTTC. Its protein product is CASSYSQRGGRETQYF.

The gene calls are TRBV28 and TRBJ2-2, with D possibly being TRBD1 (5 bases). V lost 6 bases to trimming and J lost 7 bases, with 9 bases between them. Germline V gene sequence: CDR1 MDHEN, CDR2 SYDVKM. The CDR3 runs 12 residues. CDR3 bases: TGTGCCAGCAGCTCAGGGAACGGGGAGCTGTTTTTT. Amino acid sequence: CASSSGNGELFF. Together with reference TRBV28 and TRBJ2-2, the CDR3 gives the full variable domain: DVKVTQSSRYLVKRTGEKVFLECVQDMDHENMFWYRQDPGLGLRLIYFSYDVKMKEKGDIPEGYSVSREKKERFSLILESASTNQTSMYLCASSSGNGELFFGEGSRLTVL.

The rearrangement links TRBV19 to TRBJ2-7; possibly TRBD1 for D (6 bases). Deletions cut 9 bases from V and 1 base from J, with 13 bases between. The CDR3 contains 13 residues. The germline V gene encodes CDR1 LNHDA and CDR2 SQIVND (reference sequence). The CDR3, as DNA: TGTGCCAGCCAAAAGGGGGTGTCCTACGAGCAGTACGTC. It specifies CASQKGVSYEQYV.

As regards this clone: This is likely a read error, given that the CDR3 carries no conserved phenylalanine or tryptophan at its end. The DNA is left out, because the CDR3 cannot be placed on it with certainty; the CDR3 is given as TCRdb lists it. The chain carries TRBV12-2 and TRBJ2-6; the D call TRBD1 from the table was never checked on the DNA. TRBV12-2 is designated a pseudogene. Ends included, the CDR3 has 10 residues. The CDR3 spells CASRPFRHFA.

This clone has just one count. The rearrangement uses TRBV14 and TRBJ1-6; the match to TRBD1 covers 8 bases. CDR3 length equals 17 residues. Per germline, CDR1 SGHDN and CDR2 FVKESK. V trimming: 4 bases; J trimming: 4 bases; junction bases outside the gene matches: 9. CDR3 amino acids: CASSPRTGGTYNSPLHF. The CDR3 region has the DNA TGTGCCAGCAGCCCACGCACAGGGGGGACTTATAATTCACCCCTCCACTTT.

There are a few counts of this clone. The V gene is TRBV9, the J gene TRBJ1-4; 8 bases are a match to TRBD1. V trimming: 5 bases; J trimming: 8 bases; junction bases outside the gene matches: 11. CDR3 size: 15 residues. Germline V gene data show CDR1 as SGDLS and CDR2 as YYNGEE. CDR3 residues: CASSPLQGGKEKLFF. CDR3 sequence (DNA): TGTGCCAGCAGTCCCCTACAGGGGGGGAAGGAAAAACTGTTTTTT. Drawing the rest from reference TRBV9 and TRBJ1-4, the complete variable domain is DSGVTQTPKHLITATGQRVTLRCSPRSGDLSVYWYQQSLDQGLQFLIQYYNGEERAKGNILERFSAQQFPDLHSELNLSSLELGDSALYFCASSPLQGGKEKLFFGSGTQLSVL.